Listed here are 21 T cell receptor beta chains from one sample, sequenced in a study of blood T cell repertoires in COVID-19. Sequenced by immunoSEQ multiplex PCR; TCRdb stores in-frame clones only, minus some. The data show roughly 340,000 clones, with roughly 90% seen just once and approximately 3% held by the top ten. Material: peripheral blood. These receptors were obtained from a woman aged 30 to 39 with COVID-19, enrolled during active disease.

V is TRBV19 and J is TRBJ2-7; D is perhaps TRBD2 (5 bases). The germline V gene has CDR1 LNHDA and CDR2 SQIVND (reference sequence). V shed 3 bases and J shed 5 bases, with 14 bases lying between them. This CDR3 region has 14 residues. The CDR3 coding sequence is TGTGCCAGTAGTATCGAGGTGGGAGAGGACGAGCAGTACTTC. Encoded protein: CASSIEVGEDEQYF.

V and J are TRBV28 and TRBJ1-5; D perhaps matches TRBD1 (5 bases). This CDR3 has 15 amino acids. CDR1 and CDR2 (germline): MDHEN, SYDVKM. V was pared by 6 bases and J by 0 bases, with 12 bases between. This CDR3 reads CASRPGSYSNQPQHF. The CDR3 nucleotides are TGTGCCAGCAGGCCAGGGTCATATAGCAATCAGCCCCAGCATTTT.

The chain employs TRBV5-5 and TRBJ2-3; 7 nucleotides align to TRBD2. The CDR3 covers 17 residues. Germline-derived CDR1 and CDR2 are SGHKS and YYEKEE (reference sequence). The J segment lost 1 base and the V segment lost 3 bases, leaving 11 bases of the junction unmatched. The CDR3 sequence is CASSSLGGPGGTDTQYF. CDR3 DNA: TGTGCCAGCAGCTCGCTGGGAGGGCCTGGGGGCACAGATACGCAGTATTTT.

This CDR3 is CASEGQYNSPLHF. CDR3 in DNA: TGTGCCAGCGAAGGACAGTATAATTCACCCCTCCACTTT. The V and J genes are TRBV6-6 and TRBJ1-6, with a weak D call TRBD1 (6 bases). The CDR3 loop spans 13 amino acids. Germline V gene lookup returns CDR1 MNHNY and CDR2 SVGAGI (reference sequence). With 8 bases removed from V and 4 bases from J, the gap between germline ends came to 9 bases.

This chain connects TRBV11-2 to TRBJ2-1; D uncertain. Deletions cut 5 bases from V and 7 bases from J, with 9 bases between. The CDR3 runs to 12 residues. Germline lookup yields CDR1 SGHAT and CDR2 FQNNGV. As DNA, the CDR3 is TGTGCCAGCAGCACCCCTCGGAATGAGCAGTTCTTC. This translates into CASSTPRNEQFF. Full variable domain (remainder filled in from reference TRBV11-2 and TRBJ2-1): EAGVAQSPRYKIIEKRQSVAFWCNPISGHATLYWYQQILGQGPKLLIQFQNNGVVDDSQLPKDRFSAERLKGVDSTLKIQPAKLEDSAVYLCASSTPRNEQFFGPGTRLTVL.

This chain connects TRBV11-3 to TRBJ1-4; a weak D match, TRBD1 (6 bases). V gave up 3 bases and J gave up 7 bases, with 15 bases separating them. The CDR3 has 15 amino acids. Germline lookup yields CDR1 SGHNT and CDR2 YENEEA. The CDR3 loop is CASSLEHTGPEKLFF. DNA for the CDR3: TGTGCCAGCAGCTTGGAACATACAGGGCCTGAAAAACTGTTTTTT.

This clone has only a few counts. The chain employs TRBV18 and TRBJ1-2; 7 positions agree with TRBD1. The CDR3 has 15 residues. Trimming at V came to 4 bases and at J to 5 bases, leaving 10 bases not matched to a gene. Germline CDR1 reads KGHSH; CDR2 reads LQKENI. CDR3 bases: TGTGCCAGCTCACTAATTTCCGGGACAGCTTATGGCTACACCTTC. Encoded protein: CASSLISGTAYGYTF.

The chain has TRBV18 and TRBJ2-5, with a tentative D call TRBD1 (6 bases). Germline CDR1 and CDR2: KGHSH and LQKENI. The germline V and J ends were trimmed by 2 bases and 2 bases, with 9 bases remaining between them. This CDR3 is built from 14 residues. Written as DNA, the CDR3 is TGTGCCAGCTCACCAGACGGACAGCAAGAGACCCAGTACTTC. Its translation: CASSPDGQQETQYF.

The genes are TRBV7-2 and TRBJ2-7; 9 bases match TRBD2. J was trimmed by 7 bases and V by 2 bases; bases with no gene match: 18. The germline gives CDR1 SGHTA, CDR2 FQGNSA. There are 18 residues in the CDR3. CDR3 nucleotides: TGTGCCAGCAGCTTACACCTCCCGACTAGCGGTGCCCCCTGGGAGCAGTACTTC. Its protein product is CASSLHLPTSGAPWEQYF.

The chain combines TRBV7-2 with TRBJ1-5, with D tentatively TRBD1 (6 bases). The CDR3 loop spans 18 amino acids. V was shortened by 1 base and J by 4 bases, with 20 bases between the two germline ends. The germline V gene encodes CDR1 SGHTA and CDR2 FQGNSA. CDR3 amino acids: CASSLGRDSTGTNQPQHF. The CDR3 bases are TGTGCCAGCAGCTTAGGCCGCGATTCGACAGGAACTAATCAGCCCCAGCATTTT.

The chain has TRBV19 and TRBJ2-7, with unresolved D. Trimming took 7 bases from V and 0 from J, leaving 16 bases between them. The CDR3 has 15 residues. The germline gives CDR1 LNHDA, CDR2 SQIVND (reference sequence). CDR3 bases: TGTGCCAGTACCTATGACATCTCCAGCTCCTACGAGCAGTACTTC. Protein: CASTYDISSSYEQYF.

The CDR3, as DNA: TGTGCCAGCAGTGGACAGGACACCGGGGAGCTGTTTTTT. Its translation: CASSGQDTGELFF. The chain has TRBV11-3 and TRBJ2-2; 7 nucleotides line up with TRBD1. The CDR3 sequence is 13 residues long. The germline V gene encodes CDR1 SGHNT and CDR2 YENEEA. Germline trimming cut 6 bases from V and 3 bases from J; bases unmatched to any gene: 1.

This chain links TRBV5-1 with TRBJ2-3, with D possibly matching TRBD1 (5 bases). Germline values: CDR1 SGHRS, CDR2 YFSETQ. Trimming pared 1 base from V and 2 bases from J, leaving 14 bases between. The CDR3 has 16 amino acids. The CDR3 protein is CASSLTPTVSTDTQYF. The CDR3 nucleotides read TGCGCCAGCAGCTTGACCCCGACAGTCTCCACAGATACGCAGTATTTT.

CDR3 protein: CASRIRGTLNEKLFF. DNA of the CDR3: TGTGCCAGTAGGATTAGGGGGACGCTTAATGAAAAACTGTTTTTT. J is TRBJ1-4 and V is TRBV19; D possibly corresponds to TRBD1 (6 bases). CDR1 and CDR2 from the germline V gene are LNHDA and SQIVND (reference sequence). Trimming left V 6 bases short and J 4 bases short, with 15 bases between. The CDR3 contains 15 residues.

The chain carries TRBV7-8 and TRBJ2-7, with a tentative D call TRBD1 (6 bases). CDR1 is SGHVS, CDR2 FQNEAQ, per germline. V lost 1 base and J 3 bases, leaving 13 bases between the germline ends. The length of the CDR3 is 15 residues. The CDR3 loop reads CASSLDEGDLYEQYV. The CDR3, as DNA: TGTGCCAGCAGCTTAGATGAGGGGGACCTCTACGAGCAGTACGTC.

The chain joins TRBV5-8 to TRBJ2-7, with a possible D match to TRBD2 (5 bases). Germline values: CDR1 SGHTS, CDR2 YDEGEE. The CDR3 is made up of 13 amino acids. V lost 4 bases, J lost 6 bases, and 14 bases lay in between. The CDR3 here is CASSQTSSGEQYV. DNA for the CDR3: TGTGCCAGCAGCCAAACGTCGAGCGGCGAGCAGTACGTC.

The chain has TRBV3-1 (or the pseudogene TRBV3-2) and TRBJ2-3, with TRBD2 matching over 9 bases. The CDR3 covers 15 residues. V shed 4 bases, J shed 1 base, and the junction held 3 bases outside the gene matches. The V gene's germline CDR1 is LGHDT and CDR2 YNNKEL (reference sequence). Here the CDR3 reads CASSRIAGGTDTQYF. DNA for the CDR3: TGTGCCAGCAGCCGTATAGCGGGAGGCACAGATACGCAGTATTTT.

The CDR3 nucleotides read TGTGCCAGCTCCGGTCGGGGGTCCGACGAAGCTTTCTTT. Encoded protein: CASSGRGSDEAFF. The rearrangement uses TRBV18 and TRBJ1-1, with TRBD1 as a possible D gene (5 bases). Trimming removed 6 bases from V and 8 bases from J, with 16 bases in between. The germline CDR1 and CDR2 sequences are KGHSH and LQKENI. The CDR3 extends over 13 amino acids.

The chain uses TRBV4-1 and TRBJ2-3, with TRBD2 identical over 8 bases. This CDR3 is 15 amino acids long. In germline, CDR1 is MGHRA, CDR2 YSYEKL. With V trimmed by 4 bases and J by 2 bases, 5 bases remained unmatched. Here the CDR3 DNA reads TGCGCCAGCAGCCTTCCAGCGGGGGACACAGATACGCAGTATTTT. Translated: CASSLPAGDTDTQYF.

J is TRBJ1-5 and V is TRBV6-2 or TRBV6-3; 7 bases match TRBD1. Trimming cost V 5 bases and J 9 bases; bases outside gene matches: 19. Germline V gene sequence: CDR1 MNHEY, CDR2 SVGEGT. CDR3 size: 17 residues. The CDR3 region is CASSQGIQGKKRRPQHF. CDR3 DNA sequence: TGTGCCAGCAGTCAGGGTATACAGGGGAAAAAGCGACGGCCCCAGCATTTT.

V usage is TRBV28 and J usage is TRBJ1-2; D is undetermined. This CDR3 is 13 amino acids long. V gave up 2 bases and J gave up 4 bases, with 8 bases separating them. From germline, CDR1 is MDHEN and CDR2 SYDVKM. The CDR3 coding sequence is TGTGCCAGCAGTTTAACGGGATCCTATGGCTACACCTTC. Its protein product is CASSLTGSYGYTF.